Below are 25 T cell receptor beta chains sequenced from a single sample in a study of OX40 agonist ivuxolimab in advanced cancers. Generated by immunoSEQ multiplex PCR, the TCRdb table keeps only in-frame clones and is missing some. The table shows tens of thousands of clones, with 80% to 90% occurring only once. Source: CD4+ or CD8+ T cells sorted from blood, taken in a trial of the OX40 agonist ivuxolimab. These receptors were taken from an adult with an advanced solid tumor such as melanoma, head and neck, liver or kidney cancer.

The V call is TRBV6-5, the J call TRBJ1-1; D gene ambiguous. The CDR3 is 16 residues long. V was shortened by 3 bases and J by 2 bases, with 16 bases between the two germline ends. CDR1 is MNHEY and CDR2 is SVGAGI in the germline V gene. For the CDR3, the DNA is TGTGCCAGCAGTTATCACCCCAGATCGCTCAACACTGAAGCTTTCTTT. This encodes CASSYHPRSLNTEAFF.

CDR3 in DNA: TGTGCCAGTCGGACTAGCGGGAGGAATGAGCAGTTCTTC. Translated: CASRTSGRNEQFF. The genes are TRBV19 and TRBJ2-1; TRBD2 matches at 14 bases. Per germline, CDR1 LNHDA and CDR2 SQIVND (reference sequence). Germline trimming cut 8 bases from V and 7 bases from J; bases unmatched to any gene: 1. CDR3 length: 13 residues.

This rearrangement joins TRBV5-1 to TRBJ2-7, with 9 bases fitting TRBD1. V shed 0 bases, J shed 4 bases, and the junction held 5 bases outside the gene matches. CDR1 and CDR2 from the germline V gene are SGHRS and YFSETQ. The CDR3 has 15 amino acids. The DNA for the CDR3 is TGCGCCAGCAGCTTGGCGGGACAGGGCAGGTACGAGCAGTACTTC. Translating gives CASSLAGQGRYEQYF.

The chain recombines TRBV4-1 with TRBJ2-3; 8 bases map to TRBD2. The V segment lost 4 bases and the J segment 1 base; nucleotides outside the gene matches: 7. The CDR3 extends over 16 amino acids. Germline V gene lookup returns CDR1 MGHRA and CDR2 YSYEKL. CDR3 nucleotides: TGCGCCAGCAGCCGGTACGGGACTAGTGGCACAGATACGCAGTATTTT. Protein sequence: CASSRYGTSGTDTQYF.

The chain uses TRBV5-5 and TRBJ1-2; maybe TRBD1 (6 bases). The CDR3 consists of 16 residues. Germline CDR1 and CDR2: SGHKS and YYEKEE (reference sequence). V was pared by 2 bases and J by 1 base, with 15 bases between. Here the CDR3 DNA reads TGTGCCAGCAGCTTTGGGGGGCGCTATCTTAACTATGGCTACACCTTC. Amino acid sequence: CASSFGGRYLNYGYTF. Complete variable domain (other parts from reference TRBV5-5 and TRBJ1-2): DAGVTQSPTHLIKTRGQQVTLRCSPISGHKSVSWYQQVLGQGPQFIFQYYEKEERGRGNFPDRFSARQFPNYSSELNVNALLLGDSALYLCASSFGGRYLNYGYTFGSGTRLTVV.

The rearrangement joins TRBV7-8 to TRBJ2-7; D remains ambiguous. This CDR3 region has 11 residues. The V end lost 5 bases, the J end lost 4 bases, and 6 bases lay between the germline ends. Germline V gene sequence: CDR1 SGHVS, CDR2 FQNEAQ. CDR3 nucleotide sequence: TGTGCCAGCAGCCCACGATACGAGCAGTACTTC. It encodes CASSPRYEQYF.

CDR3 sequence (DNA): TGCGCCAGCAGCTTGCAGACGGGCGGGGGGCAGGAGACCCAGTACTTC. Amino acids: CASSLQTGGGQETQYF. The rearrangement uses TRBV5-1 and TRBJ2-5, with TRBD2 matching 8 bases. The V gene end was trimmed by 1 base and the J gene end by 5 bases; junction bases not matched to a gene: 10. The CDR3 is 16 amino acids. Germline values: CDR1 SGHRS, CDR2 YFSETQ.

The gene calls are TRBV6-5 and TRBJ2-7, with TRBD1 matching 9 bases. Germline-derived CDR1 and CDR2 are MNHEY and SVGAGI. The CDR3 is 14 residues long. J lost 5 bases, V lost 7 bases, and 9 bases had no gene match. The CDR3 coding sequence is TGTGCCAGCAAAGACAGGGGGACGGTCCACGAGCAGTACTTC. It yields the protein CASKDRGTVHEQYF.

The chain employs TRBV2 and TRBJ2-2; D is unclear. This CDR3 spans 16 amino acids. Per germline, CDR1 SNHLY and CDR2 FYNNEI. V lost 7 bases and J lost 0, with 15 bases in between. CDR3 DNA: TGTGCCAGCACCCCCCTTCGGGTCTCGAACACCGGGGAGCTGTTTTTT. Its protein product is CASTPLRVSNTGELFF.

The chain is built from TRBV10-3 and TRBJ2-7; 7 bases match TRBD2. Germline-derived CDR1 and CDR2 are ENHRY and SYGVKD. The J segment lost 6 bases and the V segment lost 2 bases, leaving 7 bases of the junction unmatched. This CDR3 has 14 residues. DNA for the CDR3: TGTGCCATCAGTGAGGAGACTAGCAAGTCCGAGCAGTACTTC. Its translation is CAISEETSKSEQYF.

This clone occurred once. The gene calls are TRBV9 and TRBJ2-2, with 11 bases aligning to TRBD2. CDR3 length: 16 amino acids. The junction had 6 bases not matched to a gene; V was cut back by 3 bases and J by 5 bases. The germline CDR1 and CDR2 sequences are SGDLS and YYNGEE. As DNA, the CDR3 is TGTGCCAGCAGCGCGGAAACTAGCGGGAGAACCGGGGAGCTGTTTTTT. Translating gives CASSAETSGRTGELFF.

This clone was seen once. V and J are TRBV5-1 and TRBJ2-3; D is undetermined. CDR1 and CDR2 from the germline V gene are SGHRS and YFSETQ. There are 13 residues in the CDR3. Trimming stripped 1 base from V and 2 bases from J, with 5 bases between. CDR3 protein: CASSLLATDTQYF. In nucleotides, the CDR3 is TGCGCCAGCAGCTTGCTGGCCACAGATACGCAGTATTTT.

This chain uses TRBV27 with TRBJ2-1, with 9 positions matching TRBD2. The CDR3 is 14 residues long. J lost 12 bases, V lost 5 bases, and 11 bases had no gene match. CDR1 is MNHEY and CDR2 is SMNVEV in the germline V gene (reference sequence). The CDR3 loop is CASSPAIAGARQFF. In DNA, the CDR3 is TGTGCCAGCAGTCCAGCTATAGCGGGAGCTAGGCAGTTCTTC.

The V gene is TRBV28, the J gene TRBJ2-1; TRBD1 aligns across 9 bases. The germline gives CDR1 MDHEN, CDR2 SYDVKM. The CDR3 consists of 16 residues. V shed 6 bases and J 1 base; nucleotides not matched to a gene: 7. The CDR3 nucleotides read TGTGCCAGCAGCCCACCGGGACAGGGTTCCTACAATGAGCAGTTCTTC. Protein product: CASSPPGQGSYNEQFF.

The V and J genes are TRBV5-4 and TRBJ2-3; D gene unclear. There are 13 residues in the CDR3. Germline CDR1 SGHNT, CDR2 YYREEE (reference sequence). The ends were cut back, 1 base at V and 6 bases at J, with 9 bases in the middle. In nucleotides, the CDR3 is TGTGCCAGCAGCTTGACCTTGGTGGATACGCAGTATTTT. Encoded protein: CASSLTLVDTQYF.

The genes are TRBV6-1 and TRBJ2-7, with D perhaps assigned TRBD1 or TRBD2 (6 bases each). CDR1 MNHNS and CDR2 SASEGT come from the germline V gene. The CDR3 has 15 amino acids. Trimming cost V 8 bases and J 5 bases, with 22 bases left between them. Here the CDR3 DNA reads TGTGCCAGCGGGGGTACGGGGGCGAATTTCCACGAGCAGTACTTC. It translates to CASGGTGANFHEQYF.

This clone was detected only a few times. The chain couples TRBV28 to TRBJ2-3; D remains unclear. Germline-derived CDR1 and CDR2 are MDHEN and SYDVKM. V was cut by 2 bases and J by 2 bases, with 8 bases left in between. The length of the CDR3 is 14 residues. In DNA, the CDR3 is TGTGCCAGCAGTTTAGATAGTATCACAGATACGCAGTATTTT. As protein: CASSLDSITDTQYF.

This rearrangement joins TRBV7-6 to TRBJ2-5, with 7 bases that match TRBD2. CDR3 length equals 14 residues. The V gene's germline CDR1 is SGHVS and CDR2 FNYEAQ. The V segment lost 2 bases and the J segment 4 bases; nucleotides outside the gene matches: 4. CDR3: CASSLRTGGETQYF. The CDR3 nucleotides are TGTGCCAGCAGCTTAAGGACGGGGGGAGAGACCCAGTACTTC.

This clone was found a few times. The genes are TRBV27 and TRBJ1-1, with no clear D. V was shortened by 2 bases and J by 3 bases, with 10 bases between the two germline ends. This CDR3 is built from 14 residues. Germline V gives CDR1 MNHEY, CDR2 SMNVEV (reference sequence). CDR3: CASSLRTEDTEAFF. The CDR3 DNA is TGTGCCAGCAGTTTACGTACAGAGGACACTGAAGCTTTCTTT.

The V call is TRBV30, the J call TRBJ1-4; 9 bases line up with TRBD1. Germline-derived CDR1 and CDR2 are GTSNPN and SVGIG (reference sequence). This CDR3 is 17 amino acids long. Trimming took 4 bases from V and 10 from J; bases not matched to a gene: 19. The CDR3 nucleotides are TGTGCCTGGAAGGGGGGGACAGGGATCGCTCTGAGTTCAAAACTGTTTTTT. Translated, it gives CAWKGGTGIALSSKLFF.

This clone was detected only once. The genes are TRBV2 and TRBJ2-1, with a possible D match to TRBD2 (6 bases). CDR1 and CDR2 (germline): SNHLY, FYNNEI. V was cut by 4 bases and J by 7 bases, with 17 bases left in between. This CDR3 has 15 residues. CDR3 sequence reads: CASSGVGLPRNEQFF. The DNA for the CDR3 is TGTGCCAGCAGTGGAGTGGGACTGCCCAGGAATGAGCAGTTCTTC.

V and J are TRBV5-5 and TRBJ1-1, with 8 nucleotides matching TRBD1. The CDR3 length is 17 residues. Germline V gives CDR1 SGHKS, CDR2 YYEKEE (reference sequence). Trimming at V came to 2 bases and at J to 4 bases, leaving 13 bases not matched to a gene. CDR3 nucleotide sequence: TGTGCCAGCAGCTTCATCCCCGGACAGGGTTTCGGCACTGAAGCTTTCTTT. Translated: CASSFIPGQGFGTEAFF.

The V and J genes are TRBV7-9 and TRBJ2-7; 8 nucleotides match TRBD1. Losses at the gene ends were 8 bases for V and 3 bases for J; bases not matched to a gene: 9. The CDR3 runs to 14 residues. CDR1 and CDR2 (germline): SEHNR, FQNEAQ (reference sequence). The CDR3 here is CASRLDRGNYEQYF. CDR3 in DNA: TGTGCCAGCCGACTCGACAGGGGAAACTACGAGCAGTACTTC.

This chain links TRBV7-9 with TRBJ2-1; 9 nucleotides align to TRBD2. Germline V gene lookup returns CDR1 SEHNR and CDR2 FQNEAQ (reference sequence). CDR3 length: 15 amino acids. J gave up 5 bases and V 8 bases, and 10 bases lay outside the gene matches. DNA for the CDR3: TGTGCCAGCTTCCCCGGGACTAGCCCCGACAATGAGCAGTTCTTC. This gives the protein CASFPGTSPDNEQFF.

The chain is built from TRBV7-2 and TRBJ2-7; 9 bases are shared with TRBD2. The germline V gene has CDR1 SGHTA and CDR2 FQGNSA. The J segment lost 0 bases and the V segment lost 7 bases, leaving 4 bases of the junction unmatched. The CDR3 is made up of 14 amino acids. The CDR3 loop is CASTPGLASYEQYF. The CDR3 DNA reads as TGTGCCAGCACCCCGGGACTAGCCTCCTACGAGCAGTACTTC.